Listed here is a single T cell receptor beta chain. Its antigen is unknown. No base quality values were provided; no much bigger clone lies one nucleotide off. The germline V gene specifies SGHTA as CDR1 and FQGNSA as CDR2. The V and J ends are trimmed by 1 base and 9 bases, leaving 16 bases between them. Spanning cysteine to phenylalanine, the CDR3 consists of 15 amino acids. Of the read, only the CDR3 DNA is kept; its 45 bases are in frame from base 1. The data were obtained in a study of control samples from healthy donors and cancer patients (dated by TCRdb to about 2020). Library method: the immunoSEQ multiplex PCR assay. TCRdb carries this immuneACCESS record with in-frame sequences only. Its versions omit some clonotypes, under half of them owing to an unresolved V gene in the studies checked, with the rest unexplained. Within this sample are more than 70,000 clones, with roughly 92% of them counted one time only. Jointly, the top ten make up roughly 0.92% of the sample.

Sequenced: blood. The TCR sequence derives from a woman aged 25 to 39 in good health. The chain is made from TRBV7-2 and TRBJ1-5, with the D segment identity uncertain. The CDR3 reads as follows: CASSLVSPGTGPQHF. In nucleotides, the sequence is TGTGCCAGCAGCTTAGTTTCGCCGGGAACGGGGCCCCAGCATTTT.